These 21 T cell receptor beta chains came from one sample sequenced in a study of blood T cell repertoires in COVID-19 (dated by TCRdb to the early 2020s). The library was generated by the immunoSEQ multiplex PCR assay. TCRdb carries this immuneACCESS record with in-frame sequences only. Its versions omit some clonotypes, under half of them owing to an unresolved V gene in the studies checked, with the rest unexplained. The sample table contains 100,000 to 150,000 clones; only one count was recorded for approximately 81% of them. About 4% of the sample is in the top ten clones. The sequenced sample consisted of peripheral blood. These receptors all stem from a woman in her 50s with acute or convalescent COVID-19.

V gene TRBV2 combines with J gene TRBJ1-5, with 9 bases aligning to TRBD1. Trimming at V came to 3 bases and at J to 5 bases, leaving 5 bases not matched to a gene. This CDR3 region has 15 residues. The germline V gene encodes CDR1 SNHLY and CDR2 FYNNEI. CDR3 bases: TGTGCCAGCAGTGACGGGACAGGGTTGGATCAGCCCCAGCATTTT. It translates to CASSDGTGLDQPQHF.

This clone has only one observation. This chain joins TRBV14 and TRBJ2-5; D not certain. CDR3 length: 15 amino acids. Germline loops: CDR1 SGHDN, CDR2 FVKESK. The V gene lost 1 base and the J gene lost 0 bases, with 9 bases spanning the gap. CDR3 amino acids: CASSQVRDYQETQYF. CDR3 nucleotides: TGTGCCAGCAGCCAAGTACGAGACTACCAAGAGACCCAGTACTTC. The full variable domain, rest sourced from reference TRBV14 and TRBJ2-5, is EAGVTQFPSHSVIEKGQTVTLRCDPISGHDNLYWYRRVMGKEIKFLLHFVKESKQDESGMPNNRFLAERTGGTYSTLKVQPAELEDSGVYFCASSQVRDYQETQYFGPGTRLLVL.

The CDR3 nucleotides read TGTGCCATCAGGGGACAGGAGGCCGGGGAGCTGTTTTTT. Protein sequence: CAIRGQEAGELFF. V usage is TRBV10-3 and J usage is TRBJ2-2; 8 positions match TRBD1. Germline-derived CDR1 and CDR2 are ENHRY and SYGVKD. Unmatched junction bases numbered 3, after V lost 6 bases and J lost 6 bases. The CDR3 runs 13 residues.

This chain joins TRBV4-1 and TRBJ1-6; the D gene is possibly TRBD1 (6 bases). V was clipped by 1 base and J by 7 bases, with 17 bases between them. Germline V gives CDR1 MGHRA, CDR2 YSYEKL. The CDR3 spans 17 residues. In nucleotides, the CDR3 is TGCGCCAGCAGCCAAGTTGGGGGGGGCGGATCCAATTCACCCCTCCACTTT. Translated: CASSQVGGGGSNSPLHF.

The V call is TRBV5-4, the J call TRBJ2-1; the D gene is possibly TRBD1 (6 bases). Per the germline V gene, CDR1 is SGHNT and CDR2 is YYREEE (reference sequence). Trimming took off 1 base at V and 6 bases at J, with 14 bases between the two ends. The CDR3 has 15 residues. The CDR3 reads CASSLLGTPSNEQFF. CDR3 sequence (DNA): TGTGCCAGCAGCTTGTTGGGGACACCATCCAATGAGCAGTTCTTC.

V usage is TRBV24-1 and J usage is TRBJ1-5; D is unclear. Trimming left V 6 bases short and J 6 bases short, with 8 bases between. CDR3 length equals 12 residues. Germline V CDR1 and CDR2: KGHDR, SFDVKD. The CDR3 loop reads CATSNGVQPQHF. DNA for the CDR3: TGTGCCACCAGTAACGGGGTTCAGCCCCAGCATTTT.

This clone was counted a few times. The chain has TRBV2 and TRBJ1-5, with a weak D call TRBD1 (6 bases). Germline lookup yields CDR1 SNHLY and CDR2 FYNNEI. Trimming removed 5 bases from V and 7 bases from J, with 18 bases in between. This CDR3 is 15 amino acids long. The CDR3 sequence is CASSPDRTPRQPQHF. The DNA of the CDR3 is TGTGCCAGCAGTCCCGACAGGACCCCCAGGCAGCCCCAGCATTTT.

This clone occurred a few times. The gene calls are TRBV27 and TRBJ2-7, with 7 bases identical to TRBD1. The CDR3 spans 13 residues. V gave up 3 bases and J gave up 13 bases; unmatched junction bases: 12. CDR1 and CDR2 (germline): MNHEY, SMNVEV (reference sequence). DNA of the CDR3: TGTGCCAGCAGTTTGGAAGTCGGACAGGCTCAATACTTC. Protein product: CASSLEVGQAQYF.

The V and J genes are TRBV6-5 and TRBJ2-6, with 7 bases lining up with TRBD2. V dropped 6 bases and J dropped 1; count of bases not matched to a gene: 3. Per germline, CDR1 MNHEY and CDR2 SVGAGI. There are 15 residues in the CDR3. CDR3 in amino acids: CASREGGSGANVLTF. The DNA of the CDR3 is TGTGCCAGCAGGGAGGGAGGGTCTGGGGCCAACGTCCTGACTTTC.

The CDR3, as DNA: TGCAGCACACGGGAGAGGAGTTACAATGAGCAGTTCTTC. Translated: CSTRERSYNEQFF. The chain uses TRBV29-1 and TRBJ2-1, with D possibly being TRBD2 (6 bases). Germline CDR1 SQVTM, CDR2 ANQGSEA. Between the trimmed V and J ends, which lost 8 bases and 4 bases, there was a span of 15 bases. The CDR3 covers 13 residues.

Concerning this clone: At one end, the junction sequence differs from germline, possibly due to a read error. The rearrangement uses TRBV12-3 or TRBV12-4 and TRBJ1-5, with no clear D. The CDR3 totals 13 residues. The CDR3 here is CANSYRLSQPQHF. The DNA for the CDR3 is TGTGCCAACAGTTACCGTCTTAGCCAGCCCCAGCATTTT.

This chain connects TRBV24-1 to TRBJ2-3; TRBD2 matches at 8 bases. With V trimmed by 3 bases and J by 4 bases, 11 bases remained unmatched. The CDR3 loop spans 17 amino acids. Germline values: CDR1 KGHDR, CDR2 SFDVKD. CDR3 DNA: TGTGCCACCAGTGATGCCGGGGTAGCGGGGCCCTCAGATACGCAGTATTTT. Its protein is CATSDAGVAGPSDTQYF.

The rearrangement uses TRBV3-1 (or the pseudogene TRBV3-2) and TRBJ1-1, with D tentatively TRBD1 (6 bases). This CDR3 region has 15 residues. Trimming pared 4 bases from V and 0 bases from J, leaving 12 bases between. Looked up from germline, CDR1 is LGHDT and CDR2 is YNNKEL (reference sequence). CDR3 in DNA: TGTGCCAGCAGCCCCCTAACAGGGCTGAACACTGAAGCTTTCTTT. It codes for CASSPLTGLNTEAFF.

The V gene is TRBV18, the J gene TRBJ1-4; 8 bases line up with TRBD1. Germline lookup yields CDR1 KGHSH and CDR2 LQKENI. V lost 3 bases, J lost 5 bases, and 11 bases stayed unmatched. The length of the CDR3 is 17 residues. The CDR3: CASSPLPPGTGNEKLFF. CDR3 sequence (DNA): TGTGCCAGCTCACCCCTACCTCCCGGGACAGGAAATGAAAAACTGTTTTTT.

V is TRBV19 and J is TRBJ2-2; D is perhaps TRBD2 (5 bases). CDR3 length: 17 amino acids. Between the trimmed V and J ends, which lost 1 base and 6 bases, there was a span of 18 bases. CDR1 is LNHDA and CDR2 is SQIVND in the germline V gene (reference sequence). The CDR3, as DNA: TGTGCCAGTAGTATAGGAGGGAGAAGGATCCGCCCCGGGGAGCTGTTTTTT. Its translation: CASSIGGRRIRPGELFF.

CDR3 in amino acids: CASSVGGLAGAADTQYF. The CDR3, as DNA: TGTGCCAGCAGCGTAGGGGGACTAGCGGGAGCGGCAGATACGCAGTATTTT. The chain combines TRBV9 with TRBJ2-3; 14 bases align to TRBD2. This CDR3 is 17 amino acids long. V shed 0 bases, J shed 4 bases, and the junction held 4 bases outside the gene matches. Germline V gene lookup returns CDR1 SGDLS and CDR2 YYNGEE. The full variable domain, in which reference TRBV9 and TRBJ2-3 provide the parts outside the CDR3, is DSGVTQTPKHLITATGQRVTLRCSPRSGDLSVYWYQQSLDQGLQFLIQYYNGEERAKGNILERFSAQQFPDLHSELNLSSLELGDSALYFCASSVGGLAGAADTQYFGPGTRLTVL.

The J gene is TRBJ2-7, the V gene TRBV7-4; a possible D gene is TRBD1 (5 bases). This CDR3 is built from 11 residues. Trimming stripped 5 bases from V and 4 bases from J, with 6 bases between. The V gene's germline CDR1 is SGHVT and CDR2 SQSDAQ. CDR3 DNA sequence: TGTGCCAGCAGCCACAGGTACGAGCAGTACTTC. It codes for CASSHRYEQYF.

The chain joins TRBV5-8 to TRBJ2-3; D not certain. Germline V gene data show CDR1 as SGHTS and CDR2 as YDEGEE. The V and J ends lost 0 bases and 2 bases respectively, with 4 bases between them. The length of the CDR3 is 13 residues. The CDR3 sequence is CASSLGLTDTQYF. The CDR3 DNA reads TGTGCCAGCAGCTTGGGGCTCACAGATACGCAGTATTTT.

V is TRBV28 and J is TRBJ1-6, with D perhaps TRBD1 (6 bases). Germline values: CDR1 MDHEN, CDR2 SYDVKM. V shed 5 bases and J shed 4 bases, with 9 bases lying between them. This CDR3 comprises 14 residues. CDR3 sequence reads: CASSLGQYNSPLHF. The CDR3 DNA reads TGTGCCAGCAGTCTTGGACAGTATAATTCACCCCTCCACTTT.

This chain connects TRBV7-2 to TRBJ1-1; perhaps TRBD1 as D (5 bases). CDR3 length: 13 residues. Germline CDR1 SGHTA, CDR2 FQGNSA. V lost 9 bases to trimming and J lost 1 base, with 12 bases between them. CDR3: CARGLSGNTEAFF. CDR3 sequence (DNA): TGTGCCAGGGGGCTCTCAGGGAACACTGAAGCTTTCTTT.

The rearrangement links TRBV5-1 to TRBJ1-5, with D unclear. The V end was cut by 0 bases, the J end by 4 bases, with 5 bases between. Germline-derived CDR1 and CDR2 are SGHRS and YFSETQ. The CDR3 extends over 13 amino acids. CDR3 sequence reads: CASSLGLNQPQHF. In DNA form, the CDR3 reads TGCGCCAGCAGCTTGGGTTTAAATCAGCCCCAGCATTTT.